This T cell receptor (beta chain) was sequenced during a study of identical twins (dated by TCRdb to the mid-2010s). For context, the study as a whole: TCR alpha and beta repertoires from monozygotic twins, unrelated adults of various ages and cord blood were deep-sequenced to test whether fetal clonotypes persist. To rule out contamination, the twin experiments were replicated at different times with different library preparation protocols.

Overall results and qualifications from the work: Compared with coincidental sharing between unrelated individuals, out-of-frame TCR alpha sequences shared between twins had an excess of sequences with low generation probability. Invariant T cells such as MAIT and iNKT could partly confound zero-insertion analyses, although diverse VJ usage argued against such confounding for most clonotypes. Recombination models systematically underestimated out-of-frame TCR alpha sharing in monozygotic twins but agreed with sharing between unrelated individuals. Conclusions relied on cross-sectional statistical analysis, since the same donors could not be followed over many years. Abundant cord blood beta clonotypes carried fewer insertions; young adult naive repertoires showed a weaker similar trend, while memory repertoires showed none. A weaker excess of twin sharing was found in beta out-of-frame sequences because the signal-to-noise ratio was lowered by fewer shared sequences.

Turning to this clonotype: It has no known antigen specificity. Base-call qualities are not available, and no considerably larger clone is one nucleotide away.

Only healthy Caucasian donors were included. Three pairs of female monozygotic twins, all aged roughly 18 to 29 years, were included in the twin cohort. Positive isolation kits from Invitrogen were used to isolate CD4+ and CD8+ T cell populations. Library method: 5' RACE. Sequenced using an Illumina HiSeq 2000. Template switching added a universal primer binding site, and the final cDNA carried a unique molecular identifier that allowed TCR cDNA molecules to be counted accurately. Specific primers in the conserved constant-segment region were used to synthesize first-strand cDNA for TCR alpha and beta chains. To control for contamination, each cDNA library was double barcoded with a SMART-Mk sample barcode plus Illumina barcodes. TruSeq adapter sequences and Illumina sample barcodes were added in two successive PCR steps. TCR alpha and beta cDNA libraries were sequenced on the Illumina HiSeq platform with custom primers. The source study handled its data this way. Raw reads were processed with MiGEC to extract unique molecular identifiers, and MiXCR was used to determine CDR3 positions. For each individual, recombination models were inferred using an EM algorithm with the repgenHMM and IGoR tools. The analysis of shared clonotypes was done with the tcR package in R, with sharing normalized by the product of cloneset sizes. To study raw recombination without the effects of thymic and clonal selection, out-of-frame nonproductive sequences were analyzed. The raw public reads went through TCRdb reprocessing: fastp at Q25, MiXCR clone calling, in-frame beta chains kept. Duplicate CDR3 protein sequences are folded into a single record with the most common DNA and genes. The V and J calls and clone size are TCRdb's, not the authors'. In all, the sample holds hundreds of thousands of distinct CDR3 sequences, and roughly an eighth of those were seen once. The ten largest account for 7.2% of the sample.

Taken from cysteine to phenylalanine, the CDR3 has 17 residues. The CDR3 DNA has 51 bases and is translated from base 1. Per the germline V gene, MDHEN is the CDR1 and SYDVKM is the CDR2. A distance of 21 bases separates the germline ends of V and J, which lose 10 bases and 0 bases respectively. The same sample was also used in a study of yellow fever vaccine responses in identical twins. From the second report: The authors reported that the T cell response to vaccination in identical twins appeared partly convergent and partly personalized. In identical twins, the study followed T cell clones that responded to the vaccine with precision.

Material for sequencing was CD8+ T cells sorted from blood. The rearranged chain carries TRBV28 and TRBJ2-2, and TRBD2 may be the D gene, going by 5 matching bases. The receptor comes from a woman under 30 in good health. The CDR3 reads as follows: CATALAWIYANTGELFF. The DNA sequence reads TGTGCCACCGCGCTAGCCTGGATTTATGCGAACACCGGGGAGCTGTTTTTT. The full variable domain, with segments outside the CDR3 supplied by the reference TRBV28 and TRBJ2-2 proteins, appears as DVKVTQSSRYLVKRTGEKVFLECVQDMDHENMFWYRQDPGLGLRLIYFSYDVKMKEKGDIPEGYSVSREKKERFSLILESASTNQTSMYLCATALAWIYANTGELFFGEGSRLTVL.